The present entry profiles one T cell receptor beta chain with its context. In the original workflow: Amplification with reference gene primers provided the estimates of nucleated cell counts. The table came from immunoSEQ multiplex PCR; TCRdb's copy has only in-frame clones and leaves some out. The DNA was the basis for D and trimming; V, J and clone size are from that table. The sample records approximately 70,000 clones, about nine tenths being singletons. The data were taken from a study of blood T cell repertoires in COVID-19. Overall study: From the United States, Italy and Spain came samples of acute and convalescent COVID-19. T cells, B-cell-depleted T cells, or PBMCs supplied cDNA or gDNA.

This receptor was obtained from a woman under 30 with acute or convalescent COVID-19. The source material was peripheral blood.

The CDR3 DNA is TGTGCCAGTAGTCCTTATACTCTTGGAACAGGGGGAACTAGCAATCAGCCCCAGCATTTT. The encoded protein is CASSPYTLGTGGTSNQPQHF. The genes are TRBV19 and TRBJ1-5; 8 bases are a match to TRBD1. Germline trimming cut 5 bases from V and 0 bases from J; bases unmatched to any gene: 18. There are 20 residues in the CDR3. From germline, CDR1 is LNHDA and CDR2 SQIVND (reference sequence).